This T cell receptor (beta chain) was profiled in a study of CD8+ T cells in alopecia areata. Study overall: Treated patients took oral tofacitinib at 5 to 10 mg twice daily. A 6-month off-drug phase came after tofacitinib, which had lasted 6 to 18 months.

Findings and limits, study-wide: Normal skin's resident alphabeta T cells are also sequenced in scalp samples. Alopecia totalis/universalis scalp especially showed more expanded CD8+ clones than normal scalp.

Investigators isolated RNA and reverse transcribed it into cDNA to act as the sequencing template. Profiling relied on immunoSEQ multiplex PCR, and the TCRdb table lists in-frame clones only, not all of them. The table includes about 120,000 clones, around two fifths detected once. V was pared by 3 bases and J by 2 bases, with 11 bases between. The CDR3 consists of 14 residues. Germline V gene data show CDR1 as GTSNPN and CDR2 as SVGIG (reference sequence). A remark on this clone: Its antigen is not identified.

The material sequenced was CD4+ T cells sorted from blood. The chain combines TRBV30 with TRBJ1-5, with a possible D match to TRBD1 (6 bases). The sequence derives from a human donor with alopecia areata. The CDR3 nucleotides read TGTGCCTGGAGAATACAGGGAGGCAATCAGCCCCAGCATTTT. It codes for CAWRIQGGNQPQHF.